This entry is about one TCR beta chain. Clones were read by immunoSEQ multiplex PCR, and TCRdb kept only the in-frame ones, dropping some. The profile shows roughly 1,100,000 clones, around four fifths of them singletons. The sample belongs to a study of shared clonotypes between healthy human individuals. The CDR3 contains 17 residues. Germline CDR1 and CDR2: MNHEY and SMNVEV (reference sequence). The V end lost 8 bases, the J end lost 0 bases, and 17 bases lay between the germline ends. This clonotype was obtained from a man younger than 35 in good health. This chain links TRBV27 with TRBJ2-6; D might be TRBD1 or TRBD2, each matching 7 bases. Sequencing was done on a sample of memory CD4+ T cells sorted from blood. Noted subset: CD45RA-negative fraction. CDR3 bases: TGTGCCAGCCGCAGGGGGGGCGTCCTCTCTGGGGCCAACGTCCTGACTTTC. The encoded protein is CASRRGGVLSGANVLTF.